Shown below are 30 T cell receptor beta chains from a single sample sequenced in a study of blood T cell repertoires in COVID-19. Some clones are missing from TCRdb's copy, which holds only in-frame ones; the method was immunoSEQ multiplex PCR. The sample consists of about 85,000 clones, approximately 78% of them appearing once. Material: peripheral blood. All receptors come from a woman over 75 with acute or convalescent COVID-19.

For the CDR3, the DNA is TGTGCCTCGGTCGGGGACATATCCACAGATACGCAGTATTTT. Amino acids: CASVGDISTDTQYF. The chain joins TRBV3-1 (or the pseudogene TRBV3-2) to TRBJ2-3; D is perhaps TRBD1 (6 bases). The CDR3 runs 14 residues. Germline values: CDR1 LGHDT, CDR2 YNNKEL (reference sequence). The V gene lost 11 bases and the J gene lost 2 bases, with 17 bases spanning the gap.

The rearrangement uses TRBV19 and TRBJ2-1, with 8 bases that match TRBD2. The germline V gene encodes CDR1 LNHDA and CDR2 SQIVND (reference sequence). The V segment lost 6 bases and the J segment 2 bases; nucleotides outside the gene matches: 6. The CDR3 runs to 15 residues. The CDR3 DNA reads TGTGCCAGTAGCCAGGGACTAGATACCTACAATGAGCAGTTCTTC. Its protein is CASSQGLDTYNEQFF.

The chain employs TRBV28 and TRBJ1-2; a possible D gene is TRBD1 (6 bases). Trimming shortened V by 8 bases and J by 0 bases, and 19 bases separated the two germline ends. The CDR3 spans 16 residues. Germline CDR1 reads MDHEN; CDR2 reads SYDVKM. The CDR3 DNA follows: TGTGCCAGCGGGAGGGGCAGGGGAGGTGCTAACTATGGCTACACCTTC. Its translation is CASGRGRGGANYGYTF.

To note about this clone: Other DNA sequences from this sample encode an identical CDR3 as well. The gene calls are TRBV7-9 and TRBJ1-4, with D hard to call. This CDR3 region has 11 residues. V was clipped by 6 bases and J by 5 bases, with 4 bases between them. Germline V gene sequence: CDR1 SEHNR, CDR2 FQNEAQ (reference sequence). The CDR3, as DNA: TGTGCCAGCAGTCGGAATGAAAAACTGTTTTTT. Its translation: CASSRNEKLFF.

The chain carries TRBV19 and TRBJ2-1, with TRBD2 matching 7 bases. In germline, CDR1 is LNHDA, CDR2 SQIVND (reference sequence). V shed 7 bases, J shed 5 bases, and the junction held 11 bases outside the gene matches. The CDR3 totals 15 residues. CDR3 bases: TGTGCCAGTAATCATGCGGGGGAGATAAACAATGAGCAGTTCTTC. Translating gives CASNHAGEINNEQFF.

The chain combines TRBV5-1 with TRBJ2-1; 9 nucleotides match TRBD1. Trimming cost V 0 bases and J 7 bases; bases outside gene matches: 8. The CDR3 runs 16 residues. Looked up from germline, CDR1 is SGHRS and CDR2 is YFSETQ. As DNA, the CDR3 is TGCGCCAGCAGCTTGGCTCTACAGGGGGCGGATAATGAGCAGTTCTTC. It is translated as CASSLALQGADNEQFF. The full variable domain, completed using reference TRBV5-1 and TRBJ2-1, is KAGVTQTPRYLIKTRGQQVTLSCSPISGHRSVSWYQQTPGQGLQFLFEYFSETQRNKGNFPGRFSGRQFSNSRSEMNVSTLELGDSALYLCASSLALQGADNEQFFGPGTRLTVL.

The rearrangement uses TRBV6-6 and TRBJ1-1; D is unresolved. Germline CDR1 MNHNY, CDR2 SVGAGI (reference sequence). The CDR3 has 14 amino acids. Trimming removed 4 bases from V and 5 bases from J, with 14 bases in between. CDR3 residues: CASSLPGTTTEAFF. The CDR3 DNA reads as TGTGCCAGCAGTTTGCCGGGAACAACGACTGAAGCTTTCTTT.

V usage is TRBV7-9 and J usage is TRBJ2-5; D possibly corresponds to TRBD1 (6 bases). The CDR3 runs to 15 residues. Trimming took off 5 bases at V and 3 bases at J, with 16 bases between the two ends. Germline V gene data show CDR1 as SEHNR and CDR2 as FQNEAQ (reference sequence). Here the CDR3 DNA reads TGTGCCAGCAGCCCCGGACAGACATCTAAAGAGACCCAGTACTTC. As protein: CASSPGQTSKETQYF.

This clone came up a few times. The chain is built from TRBV19 and TRBJ1-1; 11 bases are a match to TRBD1. Germline loops: CDR1 LNHDA, CDR2 SQIVND (reference sequence). This CDR3 is built from 16 residues. The J segment lost 3 bases and the V segment lost 10 bases, leaving 13 bases of the junction unmatched. The CDR3: CATRGQGVNSDTEAFF. CDR3 bases: TGTGCCACCCGGGGACAGGGGGTTAACTCGGACACTGAAGCTTTCTTT.

This chain uses TRBV27 with TRBJ2-2, with TRBD2 identical over 12 bases. The junction had 6 bases not matched to a gene; V was cut back by 7 bases and J by 3 bases. Looked up from germline, CDR1 is MNHEY and CDR2 is SMNVEV (reference sequence). The CDR3 spans 16 residues. The CDR3 reads CASTGGLAGYTGELFF. CDR3 nucleotides: TGTGCCAGCACCGGTGGACTAGCGGGATACACCGGGGAGCTGTTTTTT.

This chain links TRBV7-2 with TRBJ1-4; weak D call: TRBD1 (6 bases). V lost 1 base, J lost 1 base, and 16 bases lay in between. Germline CDR1 reads SGHTA; CDR2 reads FQGNSA. This CDR3 has 18 amino acids. The CDR3 DNA is TGTGCCAGCAGCTTAGTGAGCGGGGGCCTTGGAACTAATGAAAAACTGTTTTTT. Protein sequence: CASSLVSGGLGTNEKLFF. Together with reference TRBV7-2 and TRBJ1-4, the CDR3 gives the full variable domain: GAGVSQSPSNKVTEKGKDVELRCDPISGHTALYWYRQSLGQGLEFLIYFQGNSAPDKSGLPSDRFSAERTGGSVSTLTIQRTQQEDSAVYLCASSLVSGGLGTNEKLFFGSGTQLSVL.

The chain uses TRBV5-4 and TRBJ2-1, with 10 bases matching TRBD2. Germline V lookup: CDR1 SGHNT, CDR2 YYREEE (reference sequence). This CDR3 spans 15 amino acids. V dropped 3 bases and J dropped 7; count of bases not matched to a gene: 7. The CDR3 DNA reads as TGTGCCAGCAGCTCCCAGCGGGAGGGGCCGAATGAGCAGTTCTTC. Residues: CASSSQREGPNEQFF.

The chain has TRBV5-1 and TRBJ2-3, with D maybe TRBD2 (6 bases). Trimming stripped 0 bases from V and 1 base from J, with 9 bases between. Germline assignment: CDR1 SGHRS and CDR2 YFSETQ. This CDR3 is built from 15 residues. CDR3 sequence: CASSLAGARTDTQYF. In DNA form, the CDR3 reads TGCGCCAGCAGCTTGGCGGGAGCCCGCACAGATACGCAGTATTTT. Complete variable domain (other parts from reference TRBV5-1 and TRBJ2-3): KAGVTQTPRYLIKTRGQQVTLSCSPISGHRSVSWYQQTPGQGLQFLFEYFSETQRNKGNFPGRFSGRQFSNSRSEMNVSTLELGDSALYLCASSLAGARTDTQYFGPGTRLTVL.

The V and J genes are TRBV2 and TRBJ2-7; no clear D. Germline V gene lookup returns CDR1 SNHLY and CDR2 FYNNEI. CDR3 length equals 11 residues. The V end lost 4 bases, the J end lost 8 bases, and 9 bases lay between the germline ends. DNA for the CDR3: TGTGCCAGCAGTGTACTTACGCAGCAGTACTTC. Protein sequence: CASSVLTQQYF.

V is TRBV6-6 and J is TRBJ2-2; no clear D gene. Germline-derived CDR1 and CDR2 are MNHNY and SVGAGI (reference sequence). The CDR3 loop spans 11 amino acids. V gave up 6 bases and J gave up 10 bases, with 9 bases separating them. The DNA of the CDR3 is TGTGCCAGCAGCCCGGTCCTGGAGCTGTTTTTT. Its protein product is CASSPVLELFF.

The chain is built from TRBV27 and TRBJ2-5, with TRBD1 matching over 7 bases. Looked up from germline, CDR1 is MNHEY and CDR2 is SMNVEV (reference sequence). The CDR3 has 15 residues. V shed 3 bases, J shed 3 bases, and the junction held 7 bases outside the gene matches. The DNA of the CDR3 is TGTGCCAGCAGTTTTGACGGGACAGTAAAAGAGACCCAGTACTTC. It translates to CASSFDGTVKETQYF.

The chain combines TRBV5-1 with TRBJ2-7, with a weak D call TRBD2 (6 bases). CDR1 SGHRS and CDR2 YFSETQ come from the germline V gene. CDR3 length: 15 amino acids. V was shortened by 4 bases and J by 3 bases, with 17 bases between the two germline ends. As DNA, the CDR3 is TGCGCCAGCAGCCCCGCCCTCGGCGGGGACTACGAGCAGTACTTC. It specifies CASSPALGGDYEQYF.

The rearrangement uses TRBV6-5 and TRBJ2-7, with 7 bases matching TRBD2. In germline, CDR1 is MNHEY, CDR2 SVGAGI. This CDR3 region has 14 residues. The V and J ends lost 4 bases and 2 bases, in that order; junction bases with no gene match: 5. The CDR3 nucleotides are TGTGCCAGCAGTTTGAGGGAGGGCCCCTACGAGCAGTACTTC. As protein: CASSLREGPYEQYF.

The J gene is TRBJ1-1, the V gene TRBV6-2 or TRBV6-3; 10 nucleotides match TRBD1. There are 16 residues in the CDR3. Germline V lookup: CDR1 MNHEY, CDR2 SVGEGT. The V and J ends lost 5 bases and 1 base, in that order; junction bases with no gene match: 7. The CDR3 sequence: CASSRGQGRANTEAFF. The CDR3 region has the DNA TGTGCCAGCAGTAGGGGACAGGGGCGTGCGAACACTGAAGCTTTCTTT.

This clone has only a few counts. The chain couples TRBV11-2 to TRBJ2-1; weak D call: TRBD2 (6 bases). In germline, CDR1 is SGHAT, CDR2 FQNNGV. V was shortened by 5 bases and J by 4 bases, with 15 bases between the two germline ends. This CDR3 region has 15 residues. The CDR3 DNA reads as TGTGCCAGCAGCGGCGGGGTAGCGGTATACAATGAGCAGTTCTTC. It yields the protein CASSGGVAVYNEQFF.

V is TRBV7-2 and J is TRBJ2-7; the D is unclear. This CDR3 spans 11 amino acids. Germline V gene data show CDR1 as SGHTA and CDR2 as FQGNSA. Trimming cost V 5 bases and J 3 bases, with 5 bases left between them. The CDR3 sequence: CASSRVYEQYF. For the CDR3, the DNA is TGTGCCAGCAGCAGAGTCTACGAGCAGTACTTC.

The chain links TRBV3-1 (or the pseudogene TRBV3-2) to TRBJ2-7, with D possibly TRBD2 on 6 matching bases. Germline loops: CDR1 LGHDT, CDR2 YNNKEL (reference sequence). Trimming took 1 base from V and 7 from J, leaving 20 bases between them. The CDR3 consists of 16 residues. The CDR3 sequence: CASSQAGGTHSREQYF. The DNA of the CDR3 is TGTGCCAGCAGCCAAGCCGGCGGGACTCACTCCCGGGAGCAGTACTTC.

The CDR3 nucleotides are TGTGCCAGTCATAAATCGGGACAGGGTATCATGAACACTGAAGCTTTCTTT. Amino acids: CASHKSGQGIMNTEAFF. The rearrangement uses TRBV19 and TRBJ1-1; 9 bases map to TRBD1. Germline V gene data show CDR1 as LNHDA and CDR2 as SQIVND (reference sequence). J lost 0 bases, V lost 8 bases, and 13 bases had no gene match. This CDR3 spans 17 amino acids.

V gene TRBV5-1 combines with J gene TRBJ2-3; 12 bases agree with TRBD2. The germline gives CDR1 SGHRS, CDR2 YFSETQ. The CDR3 has 18 residues. The V and J ends lost 1 base and 0 bases, in that order; junction bases with no gene match: 6. This CDR3 reads CASSLKTSGGVSTDTQYF. The DNA of the CDR3 is TGCGCCAGCAGCTTGAAGACTAGCGGGGGTGTTAGCACAGATACGCAGTATTTT.

CDR3: CASSYSGGLGDTQYF. The DNA for the CDR3 is TGTGCCAGCAGCTATAGCGGGGGGCTAGGAGATACGCAGTATTTT. The gene calls are TRBV14 and TRBJ2-3; 10 nucleotides align to TRBD2. The CDR3 consists of 15 residues. Germline V gene data show CDR1 as SGHDN and CDR2 as FVKESK. Trimming cost V 5 bases and J 5 bases; bases outside gene matches: 7.

The V call is TRBV6-5, the J call TRBJ1-4; D might be TRBD1 (6 bases). Trimming stripped 6 bases from V and 5 bases from J, with 13 bases between. This CDR3 spans 14 amino acids. Looked up from germline, CDR1 is MNHEY and CDR2 is SVGAGI. The DNA for the CDR3 is TGTGCCAGCAGCCCCGGGACAAGGAATGAAAAACTGTTTTTT. Translated: CASSPGTRNEKLFF.

The rearrangement uses TRBV2 and TRBJ1-3; a weak D match, TRBD1 (5 bases). CDR3 length equals 13 residues. Per germline, CDR1 SNHLY and CDR2 FYNNEI. Trimming took 7 bases from V and 4 from J, leaving 11 bases between them. The CDR3 loop reads CASKGGGGNTIYF. In nucleotides, the CDR3 is TGTGCCAGCAAAGGCGGGGGGGGAAACACCATATATTTT.

This rearrangement joins TRBV28 to TRBJ1-2; TRBD1 aligns across 7 bases. Germline V gives CDR1 MDHEN, CDR2 SYDVKM. J gave up 0 bases and V 5 bases, and 3 bases lay outside the gene matches. The CDR3 runs 14 residues. The CDR3 sequence is CASSPGQANYGYTF. The CDR3 DNA reads as TGTGCCAGCAGTCCAGGACAGGCTAACTATGGCTACACCTTC.

The chain carries TRBV5-4 and TRBJ1-2; D gene uncertain. Trimming took 2 bases from V and 4 from J, leaving 15 bases between them. The CDR3 has 15 residues. Germline CDR1 reads SGHNT; CDR2 reads YYREEE (reference sequence). The CDR3 DNA sequence: TGTGCCAGCAGCTTAGACACCGCCGTGTCCTATGGCTACACCTTC. It encodes CASSLDTAVSYGYTF.

This clone showed up just a few times. The genes are TRBV7-9 and TRBJ2-7, with 7 bases lining up with TRBD2. J gave up 6 bases and V 5 bases, and 4 bases lay outside the gene matches. Looked up from germline, CDR1 is SEHNR and CDR2 is FQNEAQ (reference sequence). This CDR3 spans 12 amino acids. CDR3 region: CASSQRGVEQYF. As DNA, the CDR3 is TGTGCCAGCAGCCAACGGGGGGTCGAGCAGTACTTC. Combining the CDR3 with reference TRBV7-9 and TRBJ2-7 gives the whole variable domain DTGVSQNPRHKITKRGQNVTFRCDPISEHNRLYWYRQTLGQGPEFLTYFQNEAQLEKSRLLSDRFSAERPKGSFSTLEIQRTEQGDSAMYLCASSQRGVEQYFGPGTRLTVT.